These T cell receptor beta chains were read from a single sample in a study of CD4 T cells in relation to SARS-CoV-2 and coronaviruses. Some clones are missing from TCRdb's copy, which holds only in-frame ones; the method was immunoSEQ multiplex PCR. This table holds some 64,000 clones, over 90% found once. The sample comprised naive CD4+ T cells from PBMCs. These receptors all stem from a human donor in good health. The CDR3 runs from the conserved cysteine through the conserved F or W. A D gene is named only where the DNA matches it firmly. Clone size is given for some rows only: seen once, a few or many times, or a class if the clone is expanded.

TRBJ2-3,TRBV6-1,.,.,TGTGCCAGCAGTGGGAATCGATATGGGCTGAGCACAGATACGCAGTATTTT,CASSGNRYGLSTDTQYF
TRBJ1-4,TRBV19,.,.,TGTGCCAGTAGTATAGGCACACGGGGGACTAATGAAAAACTGTTTTTT,CASSIGTRGTNEKLFF
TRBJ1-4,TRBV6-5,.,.,TGTGCCAGCAGGCTCACACCCGCGGGGGTTGAAAAACTGTTTTTT,CASRLTPAGVEKLFF
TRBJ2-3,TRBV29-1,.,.,TGCAGCGTTGAAAAGACAGGCAGCACAGATACGCAGTATTTT,CSVEKTGSTDTQYF
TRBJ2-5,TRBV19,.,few,TGTGCCAGTAGACCGGGACTGACCACTCAAGAGACCCAGTACTTC,CASRPGLTTQETQYF
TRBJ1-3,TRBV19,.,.,TGTGCCAGTAGTCCGGGACCTCTGGGGAAAAACACCATATATTTT,CASSPGPLGKNTIYF
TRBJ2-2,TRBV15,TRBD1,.,TGTGCCACCAGCAGAGGTGGGACAGGGAACACCGGGGAGCTGTTTTTT,CATSRGGTGNTGELFF
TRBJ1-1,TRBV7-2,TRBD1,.,TGTGCCACTACTCGACAGGGAAGAGGGACCACTGAAGCTTTCTTT,CATTRQGRGTTEAFF
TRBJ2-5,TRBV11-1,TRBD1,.,TGTGCCAGCAGCTTACTACAGGGGAGCCAAGAGACCCAGTACTTC,CASSLLQGSQETQYF
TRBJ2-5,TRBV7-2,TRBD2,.,TGTGCCAGCAGCAGGGCTAGCGGGAGCGGGGAGACCCAGTACTTC,CASSRASGSGETQYF
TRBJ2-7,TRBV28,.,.,TGTGCCAGCAGTTCCGGGACCACCTACGAGCAGTACTTC,CASSSGTTYEQYF
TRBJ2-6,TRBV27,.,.,TGTGCCAGCAGTTCACAACAGGGACTTGGGGCCAACGTCCTGACTTTC,CASSSQQGLGANVLTF
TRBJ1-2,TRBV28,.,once,TGTGCCAGCAGTTTAGCAGGGTTAGAAGGCTACACCTTC,CASSLAGLEGYTF
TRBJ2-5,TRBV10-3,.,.,TGTGCCATCAGTGGCAGACATGATACAAGAGAGACCCAGTACTTC,CAISGRHDTRETQYF
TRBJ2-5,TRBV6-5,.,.,TGTGCCAGCAGTTACACCAGGGTACAAGAGACCCAGTACTTC,CASSYTRVQETQYF
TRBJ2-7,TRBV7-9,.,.,TGTGCCAGCAGCGAAGGGGGGAGAGGCTACGAGCAGTACTTC,CASSEGGRGYEQYF
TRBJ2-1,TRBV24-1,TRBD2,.,TGTGCCACCAGTGATCCCGGGACTAGCGGCTACAATGAGCAGTTCTTC,CATSDPGTSGYNEQFF
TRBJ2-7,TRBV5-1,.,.,TGCGCCAGCAGCTTTCTCCCAAACTACGAGCAGTACTTC,CASSFLPNYEQYF
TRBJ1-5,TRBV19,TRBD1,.,TGTGCCAGTAGTATGAGACAGGGATATCAGCCCCAGCATTTT,CASSMRQGYQPQHF
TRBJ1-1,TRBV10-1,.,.,TGCGCCAGCAGTGAGACGGGGGCCGGGAACACTGAAGCTTTCTTT,CASSETGAGNTEAFF
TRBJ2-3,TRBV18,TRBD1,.,TGTGCCAGCTCCCGACGGGACAGCCGCACAGATACGCAGTATTTT,CASSRRDSRTDTQYF
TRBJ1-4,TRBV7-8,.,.,TGTGCCAGCAGAGGGAGGGGGGGTAATGAAAAACTGTTTTTT,CASRGRGGNEKLFF
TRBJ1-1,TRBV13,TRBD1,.,TGTGCCAGCAGACCAAGGACAGGGGCTGAAGCTTTCTTT,CASRPRTGAEAFF
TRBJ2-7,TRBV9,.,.,TGTGCCAGCAGCGTGGGACTGGAGTCTGGCGAGCAGTACTTC,CASSVGLESGEQYF
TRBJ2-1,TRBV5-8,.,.,TGTGCCAGCAGAACACGGACTACCAGTGAGCAGTTCTTC,CASRTRTTSEQFF
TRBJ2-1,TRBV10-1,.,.,TGCGCCAGCAGTGAGTCGACGGGATATGAGCAGTTCTTC,CASSESTGYEQFF